This TCR beta chain came from a study of blood T cell repertoires in COVID-19. Overall study context: From T cells, B-cell-depleted T cells, or PBMCs came the material, which was cDNA or gDNA.

The CDR3 has 17 amino acids. CDR1 and CDR2 (germline): LNHDA, SQIVND (reference sequence). With 7 bases clipped from V and 4 bases from J, the junction kept 16 bases outside the gene matches. Methods used by the authors: The assay estimated nucleated cells by amplifying reference gene primers. Generated by immunoSEQ multiplex PCR, the TCRdb table keeps only in-frame clones and is missing some. Clonal size and the V and J genes are those of that table, whereas D and trimming came from the DNA. The sample holds approximately 350,000 clones; under 95% are singletons and the top ten take roughly 3.4%. The sequencing sample was made of peripheral blood. This clonotype was sampled from a woman between 18 and 29 years old who had recovered from COVID-19. The chain links TRBV19 to TRBJ1-3; 7 nucleotides agree with TRBD1. The DNA of the CDR3 is TGTGCCAGTATTTTGACAGGGAGAGGATTTACGGGAAACACCATATATTTT. Protein product: CASILTGRGFTGNTIYF.